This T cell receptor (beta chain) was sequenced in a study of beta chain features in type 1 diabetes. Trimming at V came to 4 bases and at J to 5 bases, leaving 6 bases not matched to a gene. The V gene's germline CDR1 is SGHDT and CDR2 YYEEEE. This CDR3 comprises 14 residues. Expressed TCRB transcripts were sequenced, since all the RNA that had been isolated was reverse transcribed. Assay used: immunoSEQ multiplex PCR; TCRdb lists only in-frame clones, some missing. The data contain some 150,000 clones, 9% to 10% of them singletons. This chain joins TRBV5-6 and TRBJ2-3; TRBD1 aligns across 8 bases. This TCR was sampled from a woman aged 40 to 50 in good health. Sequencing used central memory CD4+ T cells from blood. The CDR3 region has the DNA TGTGCCAGCAGCCCCGGGACAGGTAGAGATACGCAGTATTTT. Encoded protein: CASSPGTGRDTQYF.